This T cell receptor beta chain was identified in a study of T cells in Graves' hyperthyroidism and ophthalmopathy. By share, this clonotype ranks as medium-sized (0.01 to 0.1%). TCR beta CDR3 regions were amplified from RNA. An initial round of RT-PCR targeting the TCR CDR3 relied on the HTBI primer set. TCRdb called the multiplex PCR reads again in MiXCR, with one record for every CDR3 protein. The top ten clones hold just over 55% of a sample with 250,000 to 350,000 distinct CDR3 sequences, about a sixth of them seen once. Sequenced: blood. The receptor's source is a woman aged 60 to 75 with Graves' ophthalmopathy.

The CDR3 nucleotides are TGCGCCAGCAGCTCCTACCCCGAGGGGGGCAATGAGCAGTTCTTC. Protein product: CASSSYPEGGNEQFF. V gene TRBV5-1 combines with J gene TRBJ2-1, with D perhaps matching TRBD1 or TRBD2 (6 bases each). In germline, CDR1 is SGHRS, CDR2 YFSETQ. This CDR3 is 15 amino acids long. Trimming pared 3 bases from V and 6 bases from J, leaving 16 bases between.